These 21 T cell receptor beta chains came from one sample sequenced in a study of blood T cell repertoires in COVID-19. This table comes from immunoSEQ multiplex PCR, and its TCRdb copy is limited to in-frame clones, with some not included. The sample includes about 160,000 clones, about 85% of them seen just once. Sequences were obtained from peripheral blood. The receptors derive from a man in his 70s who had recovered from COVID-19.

CDR3: CASSPLLSGELFF. In DNA form, the CDR3 reads TGTGCCAGCTCACCACTTCTATCCGGGGAGCTGTTTTTT. This rearrangement joins TRBV18 to TRBJ2-2, with D unclear. Germline-derived CDR1 and CDR2 are KGHSH and LQKENI. CDR3 length: 13 residues. Trimming took 1 base from V and 6 from J, leaving 6 bases between them.

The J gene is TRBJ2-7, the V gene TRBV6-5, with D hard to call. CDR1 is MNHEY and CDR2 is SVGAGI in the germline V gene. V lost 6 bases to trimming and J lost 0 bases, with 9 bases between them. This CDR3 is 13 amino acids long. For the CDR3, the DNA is TGTGCCAGCAGGCCGGGTCCCTCCTACGAGCAGTACTTC. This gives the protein CASRPGPSYEQYF.

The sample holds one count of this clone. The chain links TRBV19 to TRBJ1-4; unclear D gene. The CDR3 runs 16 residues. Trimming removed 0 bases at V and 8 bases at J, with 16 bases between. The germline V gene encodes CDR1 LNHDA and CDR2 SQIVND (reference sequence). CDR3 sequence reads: CASSIDRSRREEKLFF. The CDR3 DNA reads TGTGCCAGTAGTATAGATCGTAGCCGGAGGGAAGAAAAACTGTTTTTT.

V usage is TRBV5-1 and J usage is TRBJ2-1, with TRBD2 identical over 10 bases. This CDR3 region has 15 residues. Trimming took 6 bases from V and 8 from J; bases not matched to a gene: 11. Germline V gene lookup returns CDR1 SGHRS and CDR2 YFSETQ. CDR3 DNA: TGCGCCAGCACCCCAAAGCGGGAGGGCCTGTATGAGCAGTTCTTC. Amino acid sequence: CASTPKREGLYEQFF.

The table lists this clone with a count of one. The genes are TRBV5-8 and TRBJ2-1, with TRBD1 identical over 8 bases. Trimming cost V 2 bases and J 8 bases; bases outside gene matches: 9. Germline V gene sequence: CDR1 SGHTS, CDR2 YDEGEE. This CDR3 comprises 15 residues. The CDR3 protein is CASSLVWTGFDEQFF. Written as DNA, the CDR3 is TGTGCCAGCAGCTTAGTTTGGACAGGGTTTGATGAGCAGTTCTTC.

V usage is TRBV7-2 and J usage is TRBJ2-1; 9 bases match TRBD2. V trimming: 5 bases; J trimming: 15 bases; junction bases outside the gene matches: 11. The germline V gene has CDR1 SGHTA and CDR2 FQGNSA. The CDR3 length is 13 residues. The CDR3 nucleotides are TGTGCCAGCAGCATCCGGGTTAGCGGGAGACGGTTCTTC. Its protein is CASSIRVSGRRFF. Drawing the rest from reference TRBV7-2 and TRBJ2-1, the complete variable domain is GAGVSQSPSNKVTEKGKDVELRCDPISGHTALYWYRQSLGQGLEFLIYFQGNSAPDKSGLPSDRFSAERTGGSVSTLTIQRTQQEDSAVYLCASSIRVSGRRFFGPGTRLTVL.

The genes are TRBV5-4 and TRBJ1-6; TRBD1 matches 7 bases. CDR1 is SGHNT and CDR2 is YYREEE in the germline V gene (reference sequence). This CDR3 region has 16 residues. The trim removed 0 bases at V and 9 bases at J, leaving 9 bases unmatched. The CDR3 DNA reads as TGTGCCAGCAGCTTGGGGGTAACAGGGGATGGTTCACCCCTCCACTTT. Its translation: CASSLGVTGDGSPLHF.

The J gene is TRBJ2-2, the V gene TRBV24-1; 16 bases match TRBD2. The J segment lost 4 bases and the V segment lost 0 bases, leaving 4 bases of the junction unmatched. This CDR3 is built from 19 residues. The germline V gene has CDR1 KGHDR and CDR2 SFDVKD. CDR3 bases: TGTGCCACCAGTGATTTGGGGACTAGCGGGAGGGCCAGCACCGGGGAGCTGTTTTTT. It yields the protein CATSDLGTSGRASTGELFF.

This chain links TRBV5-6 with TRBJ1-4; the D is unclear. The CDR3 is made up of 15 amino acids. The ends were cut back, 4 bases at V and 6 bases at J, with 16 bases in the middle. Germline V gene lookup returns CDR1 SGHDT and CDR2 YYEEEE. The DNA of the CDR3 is TGTGCCAGCAGCCCCCGGGGAACGGCGGATGAAAAACTGTTTTTT. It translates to CASSPRGTADEKLFF.

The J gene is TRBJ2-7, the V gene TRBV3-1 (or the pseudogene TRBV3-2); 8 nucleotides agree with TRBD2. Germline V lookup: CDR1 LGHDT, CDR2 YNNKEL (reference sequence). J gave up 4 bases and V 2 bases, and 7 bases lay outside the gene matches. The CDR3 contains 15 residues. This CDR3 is CASSQTSGTRYEQYF. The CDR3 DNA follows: TGTGCCAGCAGCCAAACCTCCGGGACTAGGTACGAGCAGTACTTC.

CDR3 DNA sequence: TGTGCCAGCAGGCCACTGGACACTGAAGCTTTCTTT. This gives the protein CASRPLDTEAFF. The genes are TRBV7-9 and TRBJ1-1; the D is unclear. Germline values: CDR1 SEHNR, CDR2 FQNEAQ (reference sequence). The CDR3 covers 12 residues. V was shortened by 6 bases and J by 3 bases, with 8 bases between the two germline ends. The full variable domain, completed using reference TRBV7-9 and TRBJ1-1, is DTGVSQNPRHKITKRGQNVTFRCDPISEHNRLYWYRQTLGQGPEFLTYFQNEAQLEKSRLLSDRFSAERPKGSFSTLEIQRTEQGDSAMYLCASRPLDTEAFFGQGTRLTVV.

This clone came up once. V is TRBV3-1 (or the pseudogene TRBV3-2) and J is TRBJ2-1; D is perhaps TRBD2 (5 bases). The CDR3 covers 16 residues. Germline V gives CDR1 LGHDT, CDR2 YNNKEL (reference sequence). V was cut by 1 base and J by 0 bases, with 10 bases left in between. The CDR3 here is CASSQGERYSYNEQFF. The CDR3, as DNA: TGTGCCAGCAGCCAAGGGGAGAGATACTCCTACAATGAGCAGTTCTTC.

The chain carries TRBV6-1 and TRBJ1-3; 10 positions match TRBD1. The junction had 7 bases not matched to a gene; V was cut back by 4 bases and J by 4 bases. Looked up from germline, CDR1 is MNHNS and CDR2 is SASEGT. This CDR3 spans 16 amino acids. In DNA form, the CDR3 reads TGTGCCAGCAGTGCCACCCGACAGGGGGCAGGAAACACCATATATTTT. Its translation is CASSATRQGAGNTIYF.

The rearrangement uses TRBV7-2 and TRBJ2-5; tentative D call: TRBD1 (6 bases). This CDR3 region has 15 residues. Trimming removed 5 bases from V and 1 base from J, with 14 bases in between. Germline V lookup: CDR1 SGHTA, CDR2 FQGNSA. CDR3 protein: CASSPNRALQETQYF. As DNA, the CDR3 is TGTGCCAGCAGCCCGAACAGGGCCCTCCAAGAGACCCAGTACTTC.

CDR3 DNA: TGTGCCAGCAGCCTGGGAGAGCACACTGAAGCTTTCTTT. Its translation: CASSLGEHTEAFF. This sequence joins TRBV7-6 and TRBJ1-1; no firm D call. Trimming took 5 bases from V and 3 from J, leaving 10 bases between them. This CDR3 has 13 residues. Germline V gene lookup returns CDR1 SGHVS and CDR2 FNYEAQ.

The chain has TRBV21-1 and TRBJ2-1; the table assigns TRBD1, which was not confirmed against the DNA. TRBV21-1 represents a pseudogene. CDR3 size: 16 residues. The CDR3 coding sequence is TGTGCCAGCAGCAAAGGAGGGACAGGGAAGTACAATGAGCAGTTCTTC. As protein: CASSKGGTGKYNEQFF.

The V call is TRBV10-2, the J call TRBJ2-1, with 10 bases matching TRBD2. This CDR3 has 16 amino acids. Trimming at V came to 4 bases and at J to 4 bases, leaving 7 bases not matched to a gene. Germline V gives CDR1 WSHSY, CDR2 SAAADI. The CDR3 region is CASSGFGTSDYNEQFF. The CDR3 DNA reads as TGCGCCAGCAGTGGATTCGGGACTAGCGATTACAATGAGCAGTTCTTC.

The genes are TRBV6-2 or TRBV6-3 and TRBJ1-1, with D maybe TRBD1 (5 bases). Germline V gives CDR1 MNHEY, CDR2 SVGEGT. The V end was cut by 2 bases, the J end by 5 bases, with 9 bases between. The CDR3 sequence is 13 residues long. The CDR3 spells CASSYLRDTEAFF. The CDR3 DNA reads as TGTGCCAGCAGTTACCTCAGGGATACTGAAGCTTTCTTT.

The CDR3 loop is CASSQDVEIGNTIYF. The DNA for the CDR3 is TGCGCCAGCAGCCAAGATGTCGAGATAGGAAACACCATATATTTT. The J gene is TRBJ1-3, the V gene TRBV4-1; D is unclear. Germline CDR1 and CDR2: MGHRA and YSYEKL. CDR3 length: 15 residues. V was trimmed by 0 bases and J by 4 bases, leaving 10 bases between them.

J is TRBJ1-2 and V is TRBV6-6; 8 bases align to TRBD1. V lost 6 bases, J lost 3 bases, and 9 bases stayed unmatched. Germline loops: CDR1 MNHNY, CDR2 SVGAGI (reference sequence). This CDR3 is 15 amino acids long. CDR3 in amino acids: CASRDPGGTDYGYTF. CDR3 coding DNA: TGTGCCAGCAGAGACCCAGGGGGCACGGACTATGGCTACACCTTC.

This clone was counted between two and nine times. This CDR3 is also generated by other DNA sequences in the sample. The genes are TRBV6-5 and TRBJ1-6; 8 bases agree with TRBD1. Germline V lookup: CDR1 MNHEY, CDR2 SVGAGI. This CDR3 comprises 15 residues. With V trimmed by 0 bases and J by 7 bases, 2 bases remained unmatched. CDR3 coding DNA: TGTGCCAGCAGTTACTCGGCAGGGGGCAATTCACCCCTCCACTTT. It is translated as CASSYSAGGNSPLHF.